The clone carrying this T cell receptor (beta chain) has more than one count but fewer than ten. Antigen: not known. Noted time point: week 5, during vaccination. One vaccine dose held 300 ug of mutant IDH1 20-mer peptide and came with topical imiquimod. Using immunoSEQ multiplex PCR, the repertoire was profiled, and TCRdb retains in-frame clones only, with some absent. The sample consists of 39,000 or so clones, around 78% of them appearing once. This record comes from a study of a mutant IDH1 vaccine in newly diagnosed glioma. Study in general: Patients came in for eight vaccinations, in weeks 1, 3, 5, 7, 11, 15, 19 and 23. Study-level points and caveats: The occurrence of vaccine-induced immune responses was seen in over 85% of patients. Changes to the top peripheral T cell clonotypes appeared unrelated to pseudoprogression.

The CDR3 has 11 amino acids. Germline-derived CDR1 and CDR2 are GTSNPN and SVGIG (reference sequence). With 3 bases removed from V and 8 bases from J, the gap between germline ends came to 8 bases. The material sequenced was PBMCs, taken from a glioma patient whose treatment included an IDH1 peptide vaccine. The TCR was taken from a man between 35 and 55 years old with glioma. V gene TRBV30 combines with J gene TRBJ2-1; unclear D gene. The CDR3 reads CAWRTSDEQFF. The CDR3 nucleotides read TGTGCCTGGAGAACGAGCGATGAGCAGTTCTTC.